The clone carrying this T cell receptor beta chain appeared many times. The read stops 3 residues short of the end of the CDR3; the missing end is completed from the germline J gene. This sample is drawn from a study of T cell clonality in common variable immunodeficiency. This table comes from immunoSEQ multiplex PCR, and its TCRdb copy is limited to in-frame clones, with some not included. This sample has tens of thousands of clones, each found more than once. With V trimmed by 4 bases and J by 6 bases, 8 bases remained unmatched. The germline V gene encodes CDR1 KGHDR and CDR2 SFDVKD. The CDR3 loop spans 16 amino acids.

The receptor was derived from a person aged 18-70 years in good health. The sequenced sample was peripheral blood mononuclear cells. V gene TRBV24-1 combines with J gene TRBJ2-2, with 9 bases aligning to TRBD1. CDR3 DNA, as far as it was read: TGTGCCACCAGTGACCCCGGGACAGGGTATCCCGGGGAG. Protein: CATSDPGTGYPGE. The CDR3, in full, reads CATSDPGTGYPGELFF.